This T cell receptor (beta chain) originates from a study of CXCR3-negative and CXCR3-positive naive CD8 T cells. Of note for this clonotype: As yet, its antigen is unknown.

Findings and limits, study-wide: Naive cells, whether CXCR3-negative or CXCR3-positive, had similar TRBV-TRBJ usage, while memory cells differed. Comparison of naive subsets found surface CD5 to be comparable, and TCR strength was inferred on the basis of TRB CDR3 properties. For memory CD8+ cells diversity was much lower, but both naive subsets had comparably high diversity. Naive cells positive for CXCR3 carried more hydrophobic TRB CDR3s than CXCR3-negative ones.

Triplicate sorts of around 300,000 cells per CD8+ subset. The libraries of TRB cDNA were prepared using 5' RACE with UMI labels. TCRdb reanalyzed the 5' RACE reads, giving one entry per CDR3 protein sequence and no DNA. The sample yields approximately 98,000 distinct CDR3 sequences, of which the top ten take up approximately 1%. CDR1 is LGHDT and CDR2 is YNNKEL in the germline V gene (reference sequence). This CDR3 contains 14 residues. The sequenced sample was naive CXCR3+ CD8+ T cells from blood. As to subset: CD45RO-CCR7+CD27+CD95- naive CD8+ T cells expressing CXCR3 (TNR3+). The TCR was taken from a human donor in good health. Some clones in this sample may be carry-over from other donors' samples. This sequence joins TRBV3-1 and TRBJ2-7; TCRdb's assignment of TRBD2 cannot be checked, as there is no DNA. CDR3 residues: CASIPGLAGLEQYF.